These 13 T cell receptor beta chains were sequenced from one sample in a study of blood T cells in healthy people across ages. A sample-barcoded 5' primer and a J-beta primer mix were used in a second PCR of roughly 7 to 11 cycles. MiXCR, run by TCRdb on the 5' RACE reads, gives a single entry per CDR3 protein. The sample has about 780,000 distinct CDR3 sequences; more than 25% are singletons. These data were also filed under a second study, of T cells of mothers and their children.

The sequenced sample consisted of blood. All receptors come from a boy younger than 18 in good health.

This clonotype occurred a few times. The chain joins TRBV27 to TRBJ1-6, with D tentatively TRBD1 (5 bases). V lost 2 bases to trimming and J lost 8 bases, with 16 bases between them. This CDR3 comprises 16 residues. Germline V CDR1 and CDR2: MNHEY, SMNVEV (reference sequence). The CDR3 DNA sequence: TGTGCCAGCAGTTTAAAGCAGGGTTGGGGGGATTCACCCCTCCACTTT. It codes for CASSLKQGWGDSPLHF.

There are a few counts of this clonotype. The chain joins TRBV6-6 to TRBJ1-1; D is possibly TRBD1 (6 bases). The CDR3 is 12 residues long. The V end was cut by 5 bases, the J end by 7 bases, with 11 bases between. Germline values: CDR1 MNHNY, CDR2 SVGAGI (reference sequence). In DNA form, the CDR3 reads TGTGCCAGCAGTCAGACAGGTTTTGAAGCTTTCTTT. Its protein product is CASSQTGFEAFF.

The chain joins TRBV20-1 to TRBJ2-2, with D possibly called TRBD1 or TRBD2 (5 bases each). The CDR3 covers 14 residues. V lost 6 bases to trimming and J lost 1 base, with 12 bases between them. CDR1 DFQATT and CDR2 SNEGSKA come from the germline V gene (reference sequence). CDR3 loop: CSALGTVNTGELFF. CDR3 coding DNA: TGCAGTGCCCTGGGGACCGTGAACACCGGGGAGCTGTTTTTT.

This clonotype has more than one count but fewer than ten. A much larger clone lies one base from this, so it may be a read error. J is TRBJ2-1 and V is TRBV7-9, with D possibly being TRBD2 (5 bases). Germline CDR1 SEHNR, CDR2 FQNEAQ (reference sequence). The CDR3 spans 14 residues. CDR3 in amino acids: CASSPRALTYERYF. In nucleotides, the CDR3 is TGTGCCAGCAGCCCACGAGCTTTGACCTACGAGCGGTACTTC.

The chain is built from TRBV4-3 and TRBJ2-1; 9 positions match TRBD2. V lost 1 base, J lost 6 bases, and 4 bases stayed unmatched. The CDR3 is made up of 15 amino acids. Germline V gives CDR1 LGHNA, CDR2 YSLEER. CDR3 region: CASSQGLAGVNEQFF. CDR3 sequence (DNA): TGCGCCAGCAGCCAAGGATTAGCGGGGGTCAATGAGCAGTTCTTC.

V gene TRBV6-5 combines with J gene TRBJ1-4; TRBD1 is a possible D gene (5 bases). Per germline, CDR1 MNHEY and CDR2 SVGAGI. Trimming shortened V by 6 bases and J by 1 base, and 18 bases separated the two germline ends. The CDR3 sequence is 17 residues long. The CDR3 loop reads CASRTVGGEGTNEKLFF. CDR3 DNA sequence: TGTGCCAGCAGGACGGTTGGGGGGGAAGGAACTAATGAAAAACTGTTTTTT.

A few counts support this clonotype. The V and J genes are TRBV7-2 and TRBJ1-3; D is uncertain. This CDR3 spans 15 amino acids. V lost 5 bases to trimming and J lost 6 bases, with 17 bases between them. The germline gives CDR1 SGHTA, CDR2 FQGNSA. The CDR3 nucleotides are TGTGCCAGCAGCGAAGCCGTCAGAAGGGAAAACACCATATATTTT. Its translation is CASSEAVRRENTIYF.

This chain connects TRBV20-1 to TRBJ1-2; 10 bases fit TRBD1. The CDR3 is made up of 16 amino acids. Germline lookup yields CDR1 DFQATT and CDR2 SNEGSKA (reference sequence). V was clipped by 0 bases and J by 4 bases; unmatched bases: 8. The CDR3 is CSARDGDRGFGYGYTF. The DNA for the CDR3 is TGCAGTGCTAGAGATGGGGACAGGGGCTTCGGCTATGGCTACACCTTC.

In its sample, this clonotype was seen a few times. V usage is TRBV7-6 and J usage is TRBJ2-2; possibly TRBD1 or TRBD2 for D (5 bases each). The CDR3 is 12 amino acids. Trimming took 8 bases from V and 6 from J, leaving 10 bases between them. From germline, CDR1 is SGHVS and CDR2 FNYEAQ. CDR3 nucleotide sequence: TGTGCCAGCGGGGGAAAGGCCGGGGAGCTGTTTTTT. Amino acid sequence: CASGGKAGELFF. The full variable domain, its missing parts supplied by reference TRBV7-6 and TRBJ2-2, is GAGVSQSPRYKVTKRGQDVALRCDPISGHVSLYWYRQALGQGPEFLTYFNYEAQQDKSGLPNDRFSAERPEGSISTLTIQRTEQRDSAMYRCASGGKAGELFFGEGSRLTVL.

DNA for the CDR3: TGTGCCAGCAGTTACTTTGAGGGGACAGGGTATGGCTACACCTTC. It is translated as CASSYFEGTGYGYTF. The V gene is TRBV6-5, the J gene TRBJ1-2; 9 bases are a match to TRBD1. The ends lost 1 base at V and 5 bases at J; junction bases unmatched: 5. The germline gives CDR1 MNHEY, CDR2 SVGAGI. This CDR3 is built from 15 residues.

This clonotype was counted between two and nine times. CDR3 residues: CASRRQNEKLFF. The CDR3 nucleotides read TGTGCCAGCAGGAGACAGAACGAAAAACTGTTTTTT. The chain employs TRBV12-3 or TRBV12-4 and TRBJ1-4; a weak D match, TRBD1 (5 bases). The CDR3 extends over 12 amino acids. V lost 6 bases and J lost 8, with 10 bases in between.

This clonotype was detected a few times. The V and J genes are TRBV5-1 and TRBJ2-5, with D perhaps given as TRBD1 or TRBD2 (5 bases each). Trimming cost V 0 bases and J 2 bases, with 8 bases left between them. Germline values: CDR1 SGHRS, CDR2 YFSETQ. The CDR3 runs 14 residues. The CDR3 DNA follows: TGCGCCAGCAGCTTGGACGGGGCGCAAGAGACCCAGTACTTC. This gives the protein CASSLDGAQETQYF.

This clonotype turned up a few times. The chain links TRBV14 to TRBJ1-3; no firm D call. Germline loops: CDR1 SGHDN, CDR2 FVKESK. Trimming cost V 1 base and J 0 bases, with 10 bases left between them. The CDR3 totals 16 residues. The DNA of the CDR3 is TGTGCCAGCAGCCAAGGTGCCAGCTTCTCTGGAAACACCATATATTTT. This encodes CASSQGASFSGNTIYF.